The next 26 T cell receptor beta chains were all read from a single sample in a study of shared clonotypes between healthy human individuals. Clones were read by immunoSEQ multiplex PCR, and TCRdb kept only the in-frame ones, dropping some. The data show roughly 550,000 clones, with just under 97% seen just once and around 0.097% held by the top ten. The naive CD8 subset, CD45RO-negative cells positively selected for CCR7, excluded terminally differentiated effector memory CD45RA+ cells. The sequenced sample consisted of naive CD8+ T cells sorted from blood. The receptors were sampled from a woman aged 25-40 years in good health.

The chain combines TRBV6-1 with TRBJ1-1; D not resolved. Germline lookup yields CDR1 MNHNS and CDR2 SASEGT. The CDR3 consists of 11 residues. Trimming removed 7 bases from V and 8 bases from J, with 11 bases in between. The CDR3 spells CASIRSHEAFF. In DNA, the CDR3 is TGTGCCAGCATCCGATCTCACGAAGCTTTCTTT.

The chain couples TRBV6-6 to TRBJ1-1, with 8 bases lining up with TRBD1. Losses at the gene ends were 4 bases for V and 6 bases for J; bases not matched to a gene: 10. CDR1 and CDR2 from the germline V gene are MNHNY and SVGAGI (reference sequence). This CDR3 is 15 amino acids long. For the CDR3, the DNA is TGTGCCAGCAGTTTAGGAGGGACAGGAATTTCTGAAGCTTTCTTT. It translates to CASSLGGTGISEAFF.

The chain has TRBV28 and TRBJ2-6; D not certain. CDR3 length equals 16 residues. V was cut by 3 bases and J by 0 bases, with 9 bases left in between. The germline gives CDR1 MDHEN, CDR2 SYDVKM. The CDR3 protein is CASSLVHSSGANVLTF. In DNA, the CDR3 is TGTGCCAGCAGTTTGGTACACAGCTCTGGGGCCAACGTCCTGACTTTC.

The chain recombines TRBV7-9 with TRBJ2-5; tentative D call: TRBD2 (6 bases). The CDR3 runs 15 residues. Looked up from germline, CDR1 is SEHNR and CDR2 is FQNEAQ (reference sequence). V lost 5 bases, J lost 5 bases, and 18 bases lay in between. This CDR3 reads CASSPTTWGRETQYF. CDR3 in DNA: TGTGCCAGCAGCCCAACGACTTGGGGGAGGGAGACCCAGTACTTC.

The chain carries TRBV4-1 and TRBJ2-7; no reliable D call. The CDR3 runs 13 residues. V was trimmed by 3 bases and J by 2 bases, leaving 8 bases between them. In germline, CDR1 is MGHRA, CDR2 YSYEKL. The CDR3 is CASSHPGTYEQYF. DNA for the CDR3: TGCGCCAGCAGCCACCCTGGTACCTACGAGCAGTACTTC.

The chain links TRBV5-4 to TRBJ2-7; D uncertain. The CDR3 runs 14 residues. V lost 2 bases and J 0 bases, leaving 9 bases between the germline ends. CDR1 and CDR2 from the germline V gene are SGHNT and YYREEE (reference sequence). The CDR3, as DNA: TGTGCCAGCAGCTTTCGTGGTAGCTCCTACGAGCAGTACTTC. This codes for CASSFRGSSYEQYF.

This rearrangement joins TRBV6-1 to TRBJ2-7; D perhaps matches TRBD1 (6 bases). Germline assignment: CDR1 MNHNS and CDR2 SASEGT. The V gene lost 4 bases and the J gene lost 4 bases, with 8 bases spanning the gap. The CDR3 extends over 12 amino acids. CDR3 sequence: CASSGQEYEQYF. The CDR3 coding sequence is TGTGCCAGCAGTGGACAGGAATACGAGCAGTACTTC.

The chain is built from TRBV5-4 and TRBJ2-7, with 7 bases identical to TRBD1. The CDR3 length is 14 residues. J was trimmed by 2 bases and V by 1 base; bases with no gene match: 3. CDR1 and CDR2 from the germline V gene are SGHNT and YYREEE (reference sequence). The CDR3 DNA follows: TGTGCCAGCAGCTTGAAAGGGGGCCCCTACGAGCAGTACTTC. It specifies CASSLKGGPYEQYF.

The chain recombines TRBV5-6 with TRBJ2-1, with 10 bases that match TRBD1. J gave up 7 bases and V 4 bases, and 5 bases lay outside the gene matches. The germline gives CDR1 SGHDT, CDR2 YYEEEE. The CDR3 has 14 amino acids. The CDR3 sequence: CASSGTGEVNEQFF. Written as DNA, the CDR3 is TGTGCCAGCAGCGGGACAGGGGAGGTAAATGAGCAGTTCTTC.

The chain carries TRBV13 and TRBJ2-7; D perhaps matches TRBD2 (6 bases). Looked up from germline, CDR1 is PRHDT and CDR2 is FYEKMQ (reference sequence). The CDR3 has 13 residues. The V end was cut by 5 bases, the J end by 5 bases, with 13 bases between. CDR3 sequence reads: CASSQEGPHEQYF. CDR3 DNA: TGTGCCAGCAGCCAGGAGGGCCCCCACGAGCAGTACTTC.

The J gene is TRBJ2-5, the V gene TRBV28, with TRBD2 matching over 8 bases. This CDR3 has 15 residues. Germline lookup yields CDR1 MDHEN and CDR2 SYDVKM. V trimming: 4 bases; J trimming: 4 bases; junction bases outside the gene matches: 8. This CDR3 reads CASSSTSGIPETQYF. Written as DNA, the CDR3 is TGTGCCAGCAGTTCAACTAGCGGCATCCCAGAGACCCAGTACTTC.

This chain joins TRBV27 and TRBJ2-1; D not resolved. The CDR3 extends over 15 amino acids. Germline-derived CDR1 and CDR2 are MNHEY and SMNVEV (reference sequence). V gave up 5 bases and J gave up 6 bases, with 17 bases separating them. In DNA form, the CDR3 reads TGTGCCAGCAGTCCGGGCAGGTTACCTCGCAATGAGCAGTTCTTC. As protein: CASSPGRLPRNEQFF.

The sample holds one count of this clone. This chain connects TRBV7-9 to TRBJ2-1; D perhaps matches TRBD2 (6 bases). Trimming removed 8 bases at V and 4 bases at J, with 21 bases between. This CDR3 region has 16 residues. CDR1 SEHNR and CDR2 FQNEAQ come from the germline V gene (reference sequence). In DNA, the CDR3 is TGTGCCAGCGGGGATAGCGGATACACCACTTACAATGAGCAGTTCTTC. Translating it yields CASGDSGYTTYNEQFF.

V gene TRBV5-6 combines with J gene TRBJ2-3; D uncertain. CDR1 and CDR2 (germline): SGHDT, YYEEEE. This CDR3 region has 11 residues. Trimming removed 2 bases from V and 5 bases from J, with 3 bases in between. CDR3 nucleotides: TGTGCCAGCAGCTTCAGAGATACGCAGTATTTT. Its translation: CASSFRDTQYF.

The gene calls are TRBV27 and TRBJ1-2, with a weak D call TRBD1 (6 bases). CDR3 length: 13 residues. In germline, CDR1 is MNHEY, CDR2 SMNVEV (reference sequence). Deletions cut 2 bases from V and 7 bases from J, with 11 bases between. CDR3 protein: CASSLTGNRGYTF. As DNA, the CDR3 is TGTGCCAGCAGTTTAACAGGGAACCGTGGCTACACCTTC.

The chain couples TRBV28 to TRBJ2-5; TRBD2 aligns across 11 bases. This CDR3 comprises 14 residues. Per the germline V gene, CDR1 is MDHEN and CDR2 is SYDVKM. Trimming cost V 8 bases and J 5 bases; bases outside gene matches: 7. This CDR3 reads CASGRLAGRETQYF. In DNA form, the CDR3 reads TGTGCCAGCGGGAGACTAGCGGGAAGGGAGACCCAGTACTTC.

The chain recombines TRBV14 with TRBJ2-7, with D possibly TRBD2 on 5 matching bases. The germline V gene encodes CDR1 SGHDN and CDR2 FVKESK. This CDR3 has 16 residues. V was clipped by 4 bases and J by 2 bases, with 18 bases between them. CDR3 region: CASSPAGLVGAYEQYF. The CDR3 DNA follows: TGTGCCAGCAGCCCCGCCGGACTGGTCGGCGCCTACGAGCAGTACTTC.

V is TRBV5-6 and J is TRBJ1-1; the D gene is possibly TRBD1 (5 bases). The V end was cut by 1 base, the J end by 6 bases, with 10 bases between. Per the germline V gene, CDR1 is SGHDT and CDR2 is YYEEEE. CDR3 length: 13 residues. In nucleotides, the CDR3 is TGTGCCAGCAGCTTGTGGGGAGGGGCTGAAGCTTTCTTT. Protein sequence: CASSLWGGAEAFF.

The gene calls are TRBV2 and TRBJ2-3; possibly TRBD1 or TRBD2 for D (5 bases each). The V and J ends lost 11 bases and 8 bases respectively, with 14 bases between them. In germline, CDR1 is SNHLY, CDR2 FYNNEI. CDR3 length equals 11 residues. CDR3 DNA sequence: TGTGCCGCAAAACTTGGGGGTACGCAGTATTTT. Residues: CAAKLGGTQYF. Drawing the rest from reference TRBV2 and TRBJ2-3, the complete variable domain is EPEVTQTPSHQVTQMGQEVILRCVPISNHLYFYWYRQILGQKVEFLVSFYNNEISEKSEIFDDQFSVERPDGSNFTLKIRSTKLEDSAMYFCAAKLGGTQYFGPGTRLTVL.

The chain carries TRBV5-4 and TRBJ2-1; TRBD2 is a possible D gene (5 bases). The CDR3 is made up of 14 amino acids. Germline-derived CDR1 and CDR2 are SGHNT and YYREEE (reference sequence). The ends were cut back, 4 bases at V and 8 bases at J, with 16 bases in the middle. The DNA for the CDR3 is TGTGCCAGCAGCCAACTAGTCCCTCGCGATGAGCAGTTCTTC. This encodes CASSQLVPRDEQFF.

This chain joins TRBV19 and TRBJ2-1, with D perhaps matching TRBD1 or TRBD2 (5 bases each). The CDR3 has 13 residues. CDR1 LNHDA and CDR2 SQIVND come from the germline V gene (reference sequence). V was clipped by 11 bases and J by 9 bases, with 20 bases between them. CDR3 residues: CASGTHSGSEQFF. The CDR3 DNA is TGTGCCTCCGGGACCCACAGTGGCAGTGAGCAGTTCTTC.

This chain's CDR3 is CASRPIGNEQFF. The CDR3 nucleotides are TGTGCCAGCAGGCCGATTGGCAATGAGCAGTTCTTC. The chain joins TRBV28 to TRBJ2-1; D unclear. The CDR3 extends over 12 amino acids. Germline CDR1 is MDHEN and CDR2 is SYDVKM. Deletions cut 6 bases from V and 6 bases from J, with 9 bases between.

The chain is built from TRBV19 and TRBJ1-4; the D gene is possibly TRBD1 (6 bases). V lost 5 bases to trimming and J lost 0 bases, with 13 bases between them. Germline V gene sequence: CDR1 LNHDA, CDR2 SQIVND (reference sequence). This CDR3 spans 16 amino acids. CDR3 sequence reads: CASSLRGTTTNEKLFF. Here the CDR3 DNA reads TGTGCCAGTAGTCTAAGAGGGACAACAACTAATGAAAAACTGTTTTTT.

The chain uses TRBV9 and TRBJ2-1, with TRBD2 matching 13 bases. CDR1 SGDLS and CDR2 YYNGEE come from the germline V gene. Trimming removed 0 bases from V and 7 bases from J; junction bases left unmatched: 10. The CDR3 consists of 18 residues. CDR3 sequence (DNA): TGTGCCAGCAGCGTAGCTACCTGGACTAGCGGGAGAGGTAATGAGCAGTTCTTC. Protein sequence: CASSVATWTSGRGNEQFF.

The table lists this clone with a count of one. The chain combines TRBV4-2 with TRBJ1-1, with a tentative D call TRBD1 (6 bases). CDR1 and CDR2 from the germline V gene are LGHNA and YNFKEQ. The CDR3 sequence is 15 residues long. Trimming took off 3 bases at V and 5 bases at J, with 16 bases between the two ends. CDR3 sequence reads: CASSHPGQGLTEAFF. Here the CDR3 DNA reads TGTGCCAGCAGCCATCCCGGGCAGGGGCTTACTGAAGCTTTCTTT.

This chain connects TRBV27 to TRBJ2-2, with 10 nucleotides matching TRBD1. The CDR3 loop spans 16 amino acids. V shed 3 bases, J shed 4 bases, and the junction held 5 bases outside the gene matches. CDR1 and CDR2 from the germline V gene are MNHEY and SMNVEV (reference sequence). CDR3 sequence reads: CASSFTGQGLTGELFF. For the CDR3, the DNA is TGTGCCAGCAGTTTTACGGGACAGGGGCTCACCGGGGAGCTGTTTTTT.